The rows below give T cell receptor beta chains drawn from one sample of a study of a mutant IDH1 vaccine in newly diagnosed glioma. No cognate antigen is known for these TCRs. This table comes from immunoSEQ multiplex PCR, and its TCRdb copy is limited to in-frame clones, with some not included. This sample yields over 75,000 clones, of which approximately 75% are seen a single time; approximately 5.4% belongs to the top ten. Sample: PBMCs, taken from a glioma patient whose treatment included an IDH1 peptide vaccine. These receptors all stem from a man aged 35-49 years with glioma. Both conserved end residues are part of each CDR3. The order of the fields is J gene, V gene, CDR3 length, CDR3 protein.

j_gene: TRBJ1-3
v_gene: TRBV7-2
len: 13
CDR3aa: CASSPGSGNTIYF

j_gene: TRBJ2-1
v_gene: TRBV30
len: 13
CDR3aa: CAWRMGVGNEQFF

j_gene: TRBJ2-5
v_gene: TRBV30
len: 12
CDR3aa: CAWETGEKTQYF

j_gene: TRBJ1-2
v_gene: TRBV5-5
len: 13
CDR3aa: CASTFSGAYGYTF

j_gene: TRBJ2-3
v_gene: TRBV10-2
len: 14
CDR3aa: CASSLGPSTDTQYF

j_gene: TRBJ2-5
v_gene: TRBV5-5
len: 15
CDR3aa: CASSPRSLRKETQYF

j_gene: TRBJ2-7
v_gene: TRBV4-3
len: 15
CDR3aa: CASSQESSGRYEQYF

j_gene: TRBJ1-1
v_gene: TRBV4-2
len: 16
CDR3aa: CASSQDVEQGGTEAFF

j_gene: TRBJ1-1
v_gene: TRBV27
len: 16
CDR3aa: CASSPHRTGMNTEAFF

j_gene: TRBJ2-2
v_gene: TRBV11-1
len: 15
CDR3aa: CASSAGGPFSGELFF

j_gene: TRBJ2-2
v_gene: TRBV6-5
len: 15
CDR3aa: CASRPGPMNTGELFF